The 27 T cell receptor beta chains below all came from one sample that was sequenced in a study of beta chain features in type 1 diabetes. Every bit of the isolated RNA underwent reverse transcription, so sequencing read expressed TCRB transcripts. Profiled with immunoSEQ multiplex PCR; TCRdb holds only in-frame clones, not every one. The repertoire holds around 340,000 clones, with 7.5% to 9% as singletons. Sequencing used central memory CD4+ T cells from blood. These receptors all come from a young woman in good health.

This clone was picked up a small number of times. This chain links TRBV28 with TRBJ2-3, with TRBD1 matching 7 bases. The V and J ends lost 6 bases and 1 base, in that order; junction bases with no gene match: 7. The CDR3 sequence is 15 residues long. Germline values: CDR1 MDHEN, CDR2 SYDVKM. CDR3 amino acids: CASSLTGIGTDTQYF. CDR3 coding DNA: TGTGCCAGCAGCTTGACAGGGATCGGCACAGATACGCAGTATTTT. The entire variable domain, with the rest obtained from reference TRBV28 and TRBJ2-3, is as follows: DVKVTQSSRYLVKRTGEKVFLECVQDMDHENMFWYRQDPGLGLRLIYFSYDVKMKEKGDIPEGYSVSREKKERFSLILESASTNQTSMYLCASSLTGIGTDTQYFGPGTRLTVL.

This clone was seen a few times. The chain has TRBV28 and TRBJ1-5, with a possible D match to TRBD1 (6 bases). This CDR3 has 14 residues. Germline V lookup: CDR1 MDHEN, CDR2 SYDVKM. Trimming pared 7 bases from V and 3 bases from J, leaving 13 bases between. The CDR3 spells CASTSGAINQPQHF. CDR3 DNA sequence: TGTGCCAGCACCTCAGGGGCTATCAATCAGCCCCAGCATTTT.

This clone showed up just a few times. The chain is built from TRBV9 and TRBJ2-1; 8 bases agree with TRBD2. Germline-derived CDR1 and CDR2 are SGDLS and YYNGEE. V shed 2 bases, J shed 7 bases, and the junction held 5 bases outside the gene matches. The CDR3 is made up of 14 amino acids. CDR3 amino acids: CASSVTGGHNEQFF. The CDR3 region has the DNA TGTGCCAGCAGCGTGACGGGAGGGCATAATGAGCAGTTCTTC.

This clone was detected a few times. J is TRBJ2-1 and V is TRBV15; 9 bases fit TRBD2. This CDR3 contains 14 residues. Germline V lookup: CDR1 LNHNV, CDR2 YYDKDF (reference sequence). J lost 9 bases, V lost 0 bases, and 3 bases had no gene match. CDR3 nucleotide sequence: TGTGCCACCAGCAGAGATTTGACTAGCGGTGAGCAGTTCTTC. Protein: CATSRDLTSGEQFF.

The V call is TRBV5-4, the J call TRBJ2-5, with a weak D call TRBD2 (6 bases). The CDR3 covers 14 residues. Germline loops: CDR1 SGHNT, CDR2 YYREEE (reference sequence). V was trimmed by 4 bases and J by 7 bases, leaving 17 bases between them. Here the CDR3 reads CASSPSGDAGTQYF. The CDR3 nucleotides are TGTGCCAGCAGCCCTTCGGGGGACGCGGGGACCCAGTACTTC.

Only a few counts were recorded for this clone. This chain joins TRBV15 and TRBJ2-1; weak D call: TRBD1 (6 bases). The CDR3 is 16 amino acids. CDR1 LNHNV and CDR2 YYDKDF come from the germline V gene (reference sequence). V was trimmed by 4 bases and J by 0 bases, leaving 13 bases between them. The chain's CDR3 is CATSNQGGYSYNEQFF. Written as DNA, the CDR3 is TGTGCCACCAGCAACCAAGGGGGTTACTCCTACAATGAGCAGTTCTTC.

This chain connects TRBV11-2 to TRBJ2-1; 8 bases fit TRBD2. Unmatched junction bases numbered 16, after V lost 5 bases and J lost 7 bases. The germline V gene has CDR1 SGHAT and CDR2 FQNNGV. The CDR3 runs 17 residues. In DNA form, the CDR3 reads TGTGCCAGCAGCCCCCGATCCCAAAGCGGGAGCGGGAATGAGCAGTTCTTC. Translation gives CASSPRSQSGSGNEQFF.

This sequence joins TRBV14 and TRBJ2-1; maybe TRBD2 (5 bases). The V gene's germline CDR1 is SGHDN and CDR2 FVKESK. V lost 3 bases to trimming and J lost 0 bases, with 12 bases between them. The CDR3 covers 16 residues. CDR3 sequence reads: CASSQIALSSYNEQFF. The CDR3 bases are TGTGCCAGCAGCCAGATAGCGCTGAGCTCCTACAATGAGCAGTTCTTC. The whole variable domain, remainder taken from reference TRBV14 and TRBJ2-1, is EAGVTQFPSHSVIEKGQTVTLRCDPISGHDNLYWYRRVMGKEIKFLLHFVKESKQDESGMPNNRFLAERTGGTYSTLKVQPAELEDSGVYFCASSQIALSSYNEQFFGPGTRLTVL.

This clone was counted a few times. The V and J genes are TRBV4-2 and TRBJ2-2; no firm D call. V shed 2 bases and J shed 0 bases, with 4 bases lying between them. CDR3 length equals 14 residues. The V gene's germline CDR1 is LGHNA and CDR2 YNFKEQ. The CDR3: CASSQPPNTGELFF. CDR3 bases: TGTGCCAGCAGCCAACCACCGAACACCGGGGAGCTGTTTTTT.

V is TRBV7-9 and J is TRBJ1-3; D is uncertain. The V gene lost 2 bases and the J gene lost 8 bases, with 10 bases spanning the gap. CDR1 and CDR2 (germline): SEHNR, FQNEAQ (reference sequence). CDR3 size: 13 residues. The CDR3 is CASSLSPQDTIYF. CDR3 DNA: TGTGCCAGCAGCTTAAGTCCCCAGGACACCATATATTTT.

This clone has a handful of counts. This chain uses TRBV6-1 with TRBJ1-5, with D possibly TRBD1 on 6 matching bases. The V end was cut by 7 bases, the J end by 2 bases, with 12 bases between. The CDR3 has 14 amino acids. Germline V CDR1 and CDR2: MNHNS, SASEGT. DNA for the CDR3: TGTGCCAGCACCACAGGGATCGGCAATCAGCCCCAGCATTTT. Translating gives CASTTGIGNQPQHF.

The chain links TRBV18 to TRBJ2-1; D possibly corresponds to TRBD2 (5 bases). The CDR3 contains 15 residues. Germline values: CDR1 KGHSH, CDR2 LQKENI. The germline V and J ends were trimmed by 0 bases and 0 bases, with 6 bases remaining between them. CDR3 nucleotides: TGTGCCAGCTCACCACCGGGGAGCTCCTACAATGAGCAGTTCTTC. This gives the protein CASSPPGSSYNEQFF.

In this sample, this clone turned up a few times. The chain joins TRBV6-5 to TRBJ2-5; possibly TRBD2 for D (6 bases). The DNA end is more similar to TRBJ2-7, so the J call may be wrong. Looked up from germline, CDR1 is MNHEY and CDR2 is SVGAGI. This CDR3 contains 12 residues. CDR3 nucleotide sequence: TGTGCCAGCAGTTACAACGGGGGCGAGCAGTACTTC. Encoded protein: CASSYNGGEQYF.

CDR3 loop: CASSSGGQTRNTEAFF. The CDR3 DNA sequence: TGCGCCAGCAGCTCCGGGGGGCAGACCAGAAACACTGAAGCTTTCTTT. The chain carries TRBV5-1 and TRBJ1-1; D is perhaps TRBD1 (6 bases). V was cut by 3 bases and J by 2 bases, with 17 bases left in between. The germline gives CDR1 SGHRS, CDR2 YFSETQ. The CDR3 extends over 16 amino acids.

This clone appeared a few times. The chain combines TRBV20-1 with TRBJ1-1, with no clear D. Germline V gene sequence: CDR1 DFQATT, CDR2 SNEGSKA (reference sequence). The ends were cut back, 5 bases at V and 7 bases at J, with 8 bases in the middle. The CDR3 length is 10 residues. The CDR3, as DNA: TGCAGTGCTGGTGAGTTTGAAGCTTTCTTT. It is translated as CSAGEFEAFF.

Only a few counts were recorded for this clone. This sequence joins TRBV27 and TRBJ2-7; D possibly corresponds to TRBD2 (6 bases). V shed 4 bases and J shed 5 bases, with 12 bases lying between them. CDR3 length: 13 amino acids. Germline V gene lookup returns CDR1 MNHEY and CDR2 SMNVEV (reference sequence). Here the CDR3 DNA reads TGTGCCAGCAGTTGGAGGGGTTCCCACGAGCAGTACTTC. This gives the protein CASSWRGSHEQYF.

In this sample, this clone turned up a few times. The CDR3 loop is CASSQDPGLAGGRETQYF. The CDR3 DNA sequence: TGTGCCAGCAGCCAAGATCCCGGACTAGCGGGAGGGCGAGAGACCCAGTACTTC. The V and J genes are TRBV5-4 and TRBJ2-5; TRBD2 matches 15 bases. With 4 bases clipped from V and 4 bases from J, the junction kept 11 bases outside the gene matches. Germline V gene lookup returns CDR1 SGHNT and CDR2 YYREEE (reference sequence). CDR3 length: 18 amino acids.

This clone has just a few counts. Other DNA sequences in the sample encode the same CDR3. The chain recombines TRBV28 with TRBJ1-1; D is unresolved. Trimming removed 4 bases at V and 2 bases at J, with 2 bases between. CDR3 length: 11 residues. The germline V gene encodes CDR1 MDHEN and CDR2 SYDVKM. The CDR3 nucleotides read TGTGCCAGCAGTTCAAACACTGAAGCTTTCTTT. Protein sequence: CASSSNTEAFF.

This chain joins TRBV4-2 and TRBJ1-2, with TRBD1 matching over 9 bases. This CDR3 region has 14 residues. In germline, CDR1 is LGHNA, CDR2 YNFKEQ. J lost 6 bases, V lost 5 bases, and 7 bases had no gene match. Here the CDR3 DNA reads TGTGCCAGCAGCTTAGGCGGACAGGGGAATGGCTACACCTTC. This encodes CASSLGGQGNGYTF.

This clone has only a few counts. This CDR3 reads CASSPRLEETQYF. CDR3 sequence (DNA): TGTGCCAGCTCACCACGTCTAGAAGAGACCCAGTACTTC. The chain employs TRBV18 and TRBJ2-5; D ambiguous. CDR1 is KGHSH and CDR2 is LQKENI in the germline V gene. V was pared by 1 base and J by 3 bases, with 6 bases between. The CDR3 is 13 amino acids.

This chain links TRBV19 with TRBJ1-2; D possibly corresponds to TRBD1 (6 bases). Per germline, CDR1 LNHDA and CDR2 SQIVND (reference sequence). The CDR3 extends over 12 amino acids. Trimming stripped 9 bases from V and 3 bases from J, with 11 bases between. The CDR3 spells CASRQVDYGYTF. The CDR3 DNA follows: TGTGCCAGCCGACAGGTCGACTATGGCTACACCTTC.

CDR3 protein: CASSRQNTEAFF. In DNA form, the CDR3 reads TGTGCCAGCAGCCGACAGAACACTGAAGCTTTCTTT. The genes are TRBV21-1 and TRBJ1-1; whether TRBD1, the table's D call, matches the DNA was not checked. TRBV21-1 represents a pseudogene. The CDR3 runs 12 residues.

In this sample, this clone turned up a few times. This chain connects TRBV10-3 to TRBJ1-1; D unresolved. Germline V gives CDR1 ENHRY, CDR2 SYGVKD. V lost 0 bases and J lost 7, with 12 bases in between. CDR3 length: 14 amino acids. The DNA for the CDR3 is TGTGCCATCAGTGAGTCGGTAGGATTACTTGAAGCTTTCTTT. It codes for CAISESVGLLEAFF.

This sequence joins TRBV10-3 and TRBJ2-7, with D unresolved. The CDR3 is 19 amino acids. Trimming pared 6 bases from V and 0 bases from J, leaving 27 bases between. In germline, CDR1 is ENHRY, CDR2 SYGVKD. The CDR3 loop reads CAISRRAGPIEKSSYEQYF. The CDR3 DNA reads TGTGCCATCAGCCGCCGGGCAGGACCGATTGAAAAAAGCTCCTACGAGCAGTACTTC.

This chain links TRBV7-8 with TRBJ2-7, with a tentative D call TRBD2 (5 bases). Germline CDR1 SGHVS, CDR2 FQNEAQ. There are 16 residues in the CDR3. Trimming cost V 5 bases and J 0 bases, with 17 bases left between them. CDR3 DNA: TGTGCCAGCAGCCAAAGCCCGTTAGCGAGCTCCTACGAGCAGTACTTC. This codes for CASSQSPLASSYEQYF. Combining the CDR3 with reference TRBV7-8 and TRBJ2-7 gives the whole variable domain GAGVSQSPRYKVAKRGQDVALRCDPISGHVSLFWYQQALGQGPEFLTYFQNEAQLDKSGLPSDRFFAERPEGSVSTLKIQRTQQEDSAVYLCASSQSPLASSYEQYFGPGTRLTVT.

This clone has a handful of counts. The chain combines TRBV18 with TRBJ2-5; 8 bases align to TRBD1. With V trimmed by 4 bases and J by 4 bases, 5 bases remained unmatched. Germline V CDR1 and CDR2: KGHSH, LQKENI. The CDR3 covers 14 residues. DNA of the CDR3: TGTGCCAGCTCACTAGGACAGGGAGGAGAGACCCAGTACTTC. Translated, it gives CASSLGQGGETQYF.

This chain uses TRBV9 with TRBJ2-3; D unclear. Germline CDR1 is SGDLS and CDR2 is YYNGEE. V lost 3 bases, J lost 0 bases, and 11 bases lay in between. This CDR3 has 15 amino acids. This CDR3 is CASSERPTSTDTQYF. Written as DNA, the CDR3 is TGTGCCAGCAGCGAAAGACCGACTAGCACAGATACGCAGTATTTT. The entire variable domain, with the rest obtained from reference TRBV9 and TRBJ2-3, is as follows: DSGVTQTPKHLITATGQRVTLRCSPRSGDLSVYWYQQSLDQGLQFLIQYYNGEERAKGNILERFSAQQFPDLHSELNLSSLELGDSALYFCASSERPTSTDTQYFGPGTRLTVL.